These 25 T cell receptor beta chains came from one sample sequenced in a study of cytomegalovirus exposure and HLA in healthy donors. Sequenced by immunoSEQ multiplex PCR; TCRdb stores in-frame clones only, minus some. This sample yields 110,000 to 150,000 clones, of which approximately 90% are seen a single time; about 0.75% belongs to the top ten. Specimen: PBMCs. These TCRs come from a man aged 18 to 35 in good health and CMV-seronegative.

The chain is built from TRBV9 and TRBJ2-1, with 11 bases fitting TRBD2. There are 16 residues in the CDR3. Germline lookup yields CDR1 SGDLS and CDR2 YYNGEE. V trimming: 0 bases; J trimming: 5 bases; junction bases outside the gene matches: 4. The CDR3, as DNA: TGTGCCAGCAGCGTAGGTCCGACTAGCGGGGACAATGAGCAGTTCTTC. Amino acids: CASSVGPTSGDNEQFF.

This sequence joins TRBV28 and TRBJ2-1, with D possibly TRBD1 on 5 matching bases. CDR3 length: 15 amino acids. Trimming took off 3 bases at V and 5 bases at J, with 14 bases between the two ends. The germline V gene encodes CDR1 MDHEN and CDR2 SYDVKM. The CDR3 loop is CASSFSWGGNNEQFF. In DNA, the CDR3 is TGTGCCAGCAGTTTTTCTTGGGGCGGTAACAATGAGCAGTTCTTC.

The genes are TRBV7-9 and TRBJ1-1; 8 bases fit TRBD1. The CDR3 is 16 residues long. The germline CDR1 and CDR2 sequences are SEHNR and FQNEAQ (reference sequence). J gave up 0 bases and V 5 bases, and 8 bases lay outside the gene matches. The chain's CDR3 is CASSPWTGKLNTEAFF. The CDR3 nucleotides are TGTGCCAGCAGCCCCTGGACAGGGAAGCTGAACACTGAAGCTTTCTTT.

This clone occurred a few times. This sequence joins TRBV10-3 and TRBJ2-7, with unresolved D. V was shortened by 0 bases and J by 1 base, with 10 bases between the two germline ends. Germline lookup yields CDR1 ENHRY and CDR2 SYGVKD. The CDR3 loop spans 15 amino acids. In nucleotides, the CDR3 is TGTGCCATCAGTGAGTCCCAGGCGCGTTCCTACGAGCAGTACTTC. It encodes CAISESQARSYEQYF.

V gene TRBV4-2 combines with J gene TRBJ2-1; tentatively, D is TRBD2 (5 bases). CDR3 length equals 15 residues. Germline-derived CDR1 and CDR2 are LGHNA and YNFKEQ. Trimming shortened V by 0 bases and J by 8 bases, and 14 bases separated the two germline ends. The CDR3 here is CASSQDWLVGDEQFF. The CDR3 nucleotides are TGTGCCAGCAGCCAAGATTGGCTAGTCGGGGATGAGCAGTTCTTC.

This clone was detected once. This chain links TRBV7-6 with TRBJ2-7; D gene uncertain. The V gene's germline CDR1 is SGHVS and CDR2 FNYEAQ. Between the trimmed V and J ends, which lost 2 bases and 3 bases, there was a span of 17 bases. This CDR3 is built from 16 residues. The CDR3 protein is CASSLWLELPNYEQYV. In nucleotides, the CDR3 is TGTGCCAGCAGCTTATGGCTAGAGCTCCCAAACTACGAGCAGTACGTC.

The genes are TRBV4-1 and TRBJ2-1; 14 nucleotides align to TRBD2. The CDR3 extends over 22 amino acids. V was pared by 3 bases and J by 0 bases, with 16 bases of the junction left unmatched. Germline V CDR1 and CDR2: MGHRA, YSYEKL. CDR3 residues: CASSQLSRLAGGIFSSYNEQFF. DNA of the CDR3: TGCGCCAGCAGCCAGCTTTCCCGACTAGCGGGGGGGATATTCAGCTCCTACAATGAGCAGTTCTTC.

The chain uses TRBV9 and TRBJ1-1, with 9 nucleotides matching TRBD1. CDR3 size: 15 residues. V trimming: 4 bases; J trimming: 3 bases; junction bases outside the gene matches: 7. Germline CDR1 SGDLS, CDR2 YYNGEE. The CDR3 spells CASSKKQGADTEAFF. The CDR3 DNA is TGTGCCAGCAGCAAAAAACAGGGGGCCGACACTGAAGCTTTCTTT.

The chain joins TRBV12-5 to TRBJ2-1; 7 nucleotides line up with TRBD2. Trimming took 5 bases from V and 10 from J; bases not matched to a gene: 8. Germline loops: CDR1 LGHNT, CDR2 FRNRAP. This CDR3 region has 13 residues. CDR3 amino acids: CASGPGGHPEQFF. The CDR3 DNA sequence: TGTGCTAGTGGTCCGGGGGGTCACCCGGAGCAGTTCTTC.

The rearrangement uses TRBV9 and TRBJ2-4; 9 bases are a match to TRBD1. This CDR3 contains 15 residues. Germline V CDR1 and CDR2: SGDLS, YYNGEE. With V trimmed by 4 bases and J by 7 bases, 9 bases remained unmatched. CDR3 DNA sequence: TGTGCCAGCAGCCCCACCGGGACAGGGTTTAACATTCAGTACTTC. Amino acids: CASSPTGTGFNIQYF.

The V gene is TRBV25-1, the J gene TRBJ2-5, with 7 bases fitting TRBD2. Germline loops: CDR1 MGHDK, CDR2 SYGVNS. This CDR3 contains 15 residues. Trimming took 3 bases from V and 7 from J; bases not matched to a gene: 11. This CDR3 reads CASSDLMAGRGTQYF. CDR3 in DNA: TGTGCCAGCAGTGACTTAATGGCAGGGAGGGGGACCCAGTACTTC.

V and J are TRBV15 and TRBJ1-1, with 9 bases identical to TRBD1. Germline V gene lookup returns CDR1 LNHNV and CDR2 YYDKDF (reference sequence). The CDR3 sequence is 14 residues long. V lost 3 bases to trimming and J lost 4 bases; unmatched junction nucleotides: 3. CDR3 sequence: CATSSHRGLTEAFF. The DNA of the CDR3 is TGTGCCACCAGCAGCCACAGGGGGCTCACTGAAGCTTTCTTT.

The rearrangement links TRBV12-2 to TRBJ2-7; the D call in the table, TRBD1, was not verified against the DNA. TRBV12-2 is labeled a pseudogene. The CDR3 totals 13 residues. The CDR3 DNA reads TGTGCAAGTCGCTTAGACAGCTCCTACGAGCAGTACTTC. Encoded protein: CASRLDSSYEQYF.

The CDR3 nucleotides are TGTGCCAGCATTGACAGGGGTTTTGACAATGAGCAGTTCTTC. This translates into CASIDRGFDNEQFF. The rearrangement joins TRBV2 to TRBJ2-1; 8 nucleotides agree with TRBD1. Germline CDR1 reads SNHLY; CDR2 reads FYNNEI. The CDR3 has 14 amino acids. The junction had 7 bases not matched to a gene; V was cut back by 7 bases and J by 5 bases.

The chain has TRBV7-3 and TRBJ2-1, with 11 nucleotides matching TRBD2. The CDR3 has 15 residues. The trim removed 8 bases at V and 8 bases at J, leaving 11 bases unmatched. Germline-derived CDR1 and CDR2 are SGHTA and FQGTGA. DNA of the CDR3: TGTGCCAGCTCCCTATTAGCGGGGGGGATTTATGAGCAGTTCTTC. Translated: CASSLLAGGIYEQFF.

The chain is built from TRBV9 and TRBJ2-5; 8 bases are a match to TRBD2. The CDR3 is 16 amino acids. The J segment lost 1 base and the V segment lost 0 bases, leaving 5 bases of the junction unmatched. Germline-derived CDR1 and CDR2 are SGDLS and YYNGEE. This CDR3 reads CASSVASGRPQETQYF. CDR3 DNA sequence: TGTGCCAGCAGCGTAGCAAGCGGGAGACCCCAAGAGACCCAGTACTTC.

The rearrangement joins TRBV4-2 to TRBJ1-2; no reliable D call. In germline, CDR1 is LGHNA, CDR2 YNFKEQ. V lost 0 bases, J lost 7 bases, and 3 bases lay in between. The length of the CDR3 is 11 residues. The CDR3, as DNA: TGTGCCAGCAGCCAAGATCTTGGCTACACCTTC. Translating it yields CASSQDLGYTF.

The chain joins TRBV19 to TRBJ2-7; the D gene is possibly TRBD1 (6 bases). The germline V and J ends were trimmed by 3 bases and 1 base, with 7 bases remaining between them. There are 13 residues in the CDR3. Looked up from germline, CDR1 is LNHDA and CDR2 is SQIVND (reference sequence). The CDR3, as DNA: TGTGCCAGTAGTATGGACAGATCCTACGAGCAGTACTTC. This translates into CASSMDRSYEQYF.

The V gene is TRBV7-9, the J gene TRBJ1-5; 9 nucleotides line up with TRBD1. The CDR3 runs to 15 residues. Per germline, CDR1 SEHNR and CDR2 FQNEAQ (reference sequence). With 5 bases clipped from V and 11 bases from J, the junction kept 13 bases outside the gene matches. The CDR3 loop is CASSPAGTGPSTQHF. CDR3 coding DNA: TGTGCCAGCAGCCCCGCCGGGACAGGGCCTTCAACCCAGCATTTT.

V is TRBV7-9 and J is TRBJ2-7; D is perhaps TRBD1 (6 bases). The CDR3 runs 13 residues. Trimming removed 5 bases at V and 6 bases at J, with 14 bases between. Per germline, CDR1 SEHNR and CDR2 FQNEAQ (reference sequence). The CDR3 is CASSLHRDGEQYV. Written as DNA, the CDR3 is TGTGCCAGCAGCCTCCACAGGGATGGCGAGCAGTACGTC.

Comment on this clone: In the same sample, other DNA sequences code for this CDR3. The chain employs TRBV15 and TRBJ2-1; D might be TRBD2 (5 bases). V lost 1 base, J lost 0 bases, and 7 bases lay in between. The CDR3 sequence is 15 residues long. Germline CDR1 reads LNHNV; CDR2 reads YYDKDF (reference sequence). This chain's CDR3 is CATSRAGSSYNEQFF. The CDR3, as DNA: TGTGCCACCAGCAGAGCGGGAAGCTCCTACAATGAGCAGTTCTTC. The full variable domain, with the rest looked up from reference TRBV15 and TRBJ2-1, is DAMVIQNPRYQVTQFGKPVTLSCSQTLNHNVMYWYQQKSSQAPKLLFHYYDKDFNNEADTPDNFQSRRPNTSFCFLDIRSPGLGDTAMYLCATSRAGSSYNEQFFGPGTRLTVL.

This clone has just one count. V gene TRBV9 combines with J gene TRBJ2-2; 8 nucleotides line up with TRBD2. CDR3 size: 16 residues. V lost 4 bases, J lost 6 bases, and 11 bases stayed unmatched. CDR1 SGDLS and CDR2 YYNGEE come from the germline V gene. The CDR3 DNA is TGTGCCAGCAGCCTCCGGACTAGCTCACGGGCCGGGGAGCTGTTTTTT. Translation gives CASSLRTSSRAGELFF.

The chain carries TRBV27 and TRBJ2-3; 10 bases match TRBD2. CDR1 is MNHEY and CDR2 is SMNVEV in the germline V gene (reference sequence). The CDR3 has 15 residues. After removal of 3 bases from V and 1 base from J, the junction contained 1 base not matched to a gene. In nucleotides, the CDR3 is TGTGCCAGCAGTTTCCTAGCGGGGGGCACAGATACGCAGTATTTT. This encodes CASSFLAGGTDTQYF.

V and J are TRBV14 and TRBJ2-1; 7 bases match TRBD1. With V trimmed by 5 bases and J by 4 bases, 5 bases remained unmatched. CDR3 length equals 14 residues. CDR1 is SGHDN and CDR2 is FVKESK in the germline V gene. The CDR3 is CASSYGTAYNEQFF. The CDR3 nucleotides are TGTGCCAGCAGCTACGGGACAGCTTACAATGAGCAGTTCTTC.

J is TRBJ2-3 and V is TRBV7-3; TRBD2 matches 8 bases. The CDR3 is 17 amino acids. V was pared by 1 base and J by 3 bases, with 9 bases of the junction left unmatched. The V gene's germline CDR1 is SGHTA and CDR2 FQGTGA. The CDR3 sequence: CASSLRGLASGTDTQYF. The CDR3 coding sequence is TGTGCCAGCAGCTTAAGAGGACTAGCTAGCGGGACAGATACGCAGTATTTT.